This entry lists 26 T cell receptor beta chains sequenced from one sample in a study of early T cells in non-severe SARS-CoV-2 infection. In TCRdb, the 5' RACE reads were re-called with MiXCR into one record per CDR3 protein. The sample has 45,000 to 75,000 distinct CDR3 sequences; around an eighth are singletons. The sequencing sample was made of whole blood. These receptors were obtained from an adult who was a healthcare worker with PCR-confirmed SARS-CoV-2 infection or an uninfected control (not recorded which).

The chain employs TRBV29-1 and TRBJ2-7; 7 bases match TRBD1. Germline lookup yields CDR1 SQVTM and CDR2 ANQGSEA. The CDR3 runs to 11 residues. V gave up 7 bases and J gave up 4 bases; unmatched junction bases: 4. For the CDR3, the DNA is TGCAGCGCAGGGACAGAATACGAGCAGTACTTC. As protein: CSAGTEYEQYF.

This clonotype was recorded a few times. The rearrangement joins TRBV20-1 to TRBJ2-3, with 9 bases that match TRBD2. This CDR3 spans 18 amino acids. In germline, CDR1 is DFQATT, CDR2 SNEGSKA (reference sequence). Germline trimming cut 3 bases from V and 6 bases from J; bases unmatched to any gene: 19. The CDR3 DNA sequence: TGCAGTGCTAGGGGTTTTCCCACTAGCGGGCCAACCAGGGATACGCAGTATTTT. Translated, it gives CSARGFPTSGPTRDTQYF.

The J gene is TRBJ1-2, the V gene TRBV3-1; D not resolved. The CDR3 runs 15 residues. With 1 base removed from V and 5 bases from J, the gap between germline ends came to 14 bases. Germline V lookup: CDR1 LGHDT, CDR2 YNNKEL (reference sequence). CDR3 nucleotides: TGTGCCAGCAGCCAAGGAGCTCAGGTCGTTTATGGCTACACCTTC. Translation: CASSQGAQVVYGYTF.

This clonotype was counted at least ten times. The J gene is TRBJ1-1, the V gene TRBV5-1; no clear D gene. The V end lost 4 bases, the J end lost 6 bases, and 16 bases lay between the germline ends. The CDR3 is made up of 14 amino acids. Germline V gene data show CDR1 as SGHRS and CDR2 as YFSETQ. CDR3 in DNA: TGCGCCAGCAGCGTTACCTTAGGAGGTTCTGAAGCTTTCTTT. Its translation: CASSVTLGGSEAFF.

The V and J genes are TRBV21-1 and TRBJ2-7; the table's D call TRBD1 went unverified against the DNA. TRBV21-1 is a pseudogene segment. The CDR3 extends over 14 amino acids. CDR3 amino acids: CASTRGKEVYEQYF. CDR3 in DNA: TGTGCCAGTACCAGGGGAAAGGAGGTATACGAGCAGTACTTC.

The gene calls are TRBV11-2 and TRBJ1-5; D gene unclear. The CDR3 contains 14 residues. Germline CDR1 is SGHAT and CDR2 is FQNNGV. Deletions cut 5 bases from V and 4 bases from J, with 12 bases between. Here the CDR3 DNA reads TGTGCCAGCAGCCTCGATTCGGCGAATCAGCCCCAGCATTTT. This translates into CASSLDSANQPQHF.

A few counts support this clonotype. V is TRBV3-1 and J is TRBJ1-1; D gene ambiguous. CDR1 and CDR2 from the germline V gene are LGHDT and YNNKEL (reference sequence). Trimming took off 3 bases at V and 4 bases at J, with 12 bases between the two ends. This CDR3 contains 14 residues. In nucleotides, the CDR3 is TGTGCCAGCAGCCAGCCCGTAGGCGGCACTGAAGCTTTCTTT. Protein: CASSQPVGGTEAFF.

The sample holds many counts of this clonotype. The chain uses TRBV4-1 and TRBJ2-1, with 12 bases aligning to TRBD2. Germline CDR1 MGHRA, CDR2 YSYEKL. After removal of 1 base from V and 4 bases from J, the junction contained 2 bases not matched to a gene. The CDR3 contains 16 residues. The CDR3 loop is CASSQGLAGGYNEQFF. In DNA, the CDR3 is TGCGCCAGCAGCCAAGGCCTAGCGGGAGGGTACAATGAGCAGTTCTTC.

The chain carries TRBV5-4 and TRBJ2-7; D gene uncertain. Germline CDR1 is SGHNT and CDR2 is YYREEE (reference sequence). Trimming removed 4 bases from V and 2 bases from J, with 10 bases in between. The CDR3 loop spans 13 amino acids. The CDR3 DNA sequence: TGTGCCAGCAGCGACCTTGACGCCTACGAGCAGTACTTC. The encoded protein is CASSDLDAYEQYF.

The chain recombines TRBV27 with TRBJ2-7; D remains ambiguous. The germline gives CDR1 MNHEY, CDR2 SMNVEV (reference sequence). Trimming shortened V by 4 bases and J by 8 bases, and 15 bases separated the two germline ends. The CDR3 has 13 residues. The chain's CDR3 is CASSSSRSSQQYF. DNA of the CDR3: TGTGCCAGCAGTTCCTCGCGTTCCAGTCAGCAGTACTTC.

Ten or more counts support this clonotype. The DNA of the CDR3 is TGCGCCAGCAGCTTGGTTACAGGGGGCGAAGCTTTCTTT. Translation gives CASSLVTGGEAFF. The V and J genes are TRBV5-1 and TRBJ1-1; TRBD1 aligns across 9 bases. The CDR3 sequence is 13 residues long. With V trimmed by 0 bases and J by 8 bases, 2 bases remained unmatched. The V gene's germline CDR1 is SGHRS and CDR2 YFSETQ.

The J gene is TRBJ2-7, the V gene TRBV7-2; perhaps TRBD2 as D (5 bases). Trimming took 1 base from V and 0 from J, leaving 10 bases between them. The CDR3 covers 15 residues. Germline loops: CDR1 SGHTA, CDR2 FQGNSA. CDR3 in DNA: TGTGCCAGCAGCTTAGGGAGGCTAATCTCCTACGAGCAGTACTTC. The encoded protein is CASSLGRLISYEQYF.

The J gene is TRBJ2-1, the V gene TRBV12-3 or TRBV12-4; D may be TRBD2 (5 bases). V dropped 5 bases and J dropped 6 bases, with 14 bases sitting between them. The CDR3 consists of 14 residues. CDR3 protein: CASSATIGSNEQFF. Here the CDR3 DNA reads TGTGCCAGCAGTGCCACTATTGGGAGCAATGAGCAGTTCTTC.

A few counts support this clonotype. This chain links TRBV30 with TRBJ1-1; tentative D call: TRBD1 (6 bases). The CDR3 extends over 15 amino acids. Trimming removed 1 base from V and 2 bases from J, with 14 bases in between. Germline V CDR1 and CDR2: GTSNPN, SVGIG (reference sequence). The CDR3 DNA is TGTGCCTGGAGTGACGAATACAGGGTTAACACTGAAGCTTTCTTT. This encodes CAWSDEYRVNTEAFF.

This clonotype was recorded at least ten times. The chain links TRBV10-2 to TRBJ2-1; D gene ambiguous. Germline values: CDR1 WSHSY, CDR2 SAAADI. Trimming left V 2 bases short and J 4 bases short, with 3 bases between. CDR3 length: 12 residues. Here the CDR3 reads CASSERYNEQFF. CDR3 nucleotides: TGCGCCAGCAGTGAGAGGTACAATGAGCAGTTCTTC.

This clonotype showed up just a few times. CDR3 in DNA: TGTGCCAGCAGCTACGGCAGGCAGAACACCGGGGAGCTGTTTTTT. Its protein product is CASSYGRQNTGELFF. The chain uses TRBV13 and TRBJ2-2; D remains ambiguous. Trimming left V 4 bases short and J 1 base short, with 10 bases between. Germline CDR1 is PRHDT and CDR2 is FYEKMQ (reference sequence). The CDR3 contains 15 residues.

The rearrangement uses TRBV7-9 and TRBJ1-2; a possible D gene is TRBD1 (5 bases). V was trimmed by 3 bases and J by 2 bases, leaving 25 bases between them. From germline, CDR1 is SEHNR and CDR2 FQNEAQ (reference sequence). The CDR3 consists of 19 residues. The CDR3 nucleotides read TGTGCCAGCAGCTTGTGGGGGAAGACGCTAGGGGCGCAGAACTATGGCTACACCTTC. This codes for CASSLWGKTLGAQNYGYTF.

The table lists this clonotype with many counts. V is TRBV10-2 and J is TRBJ1-2; D gene uncertain. V shed 7 bases and J shed 0 bases, with 9 bases lying between them. This CDR3 spans 13 amino acids. Germline V gene sequence: CDR1 WSHSY, CDR2 SAAADI. The CDR3: CASNEEPNYGYTF. The CDR3, as DNA: TGCGCCAGCAACGAGGAACCTAACTATGGCTACACCTTC.

J is TRBJ2-3 and V is TRBV7-2, with TRBD2 matching 12 bases. The germline V gene encodes CDR1 SGHTA and CDR2 FQGNSA. V gave up 1 base and J gave up 2 bases; unmatched junction bases: 7. The CDR3 has 18 amino acids. CDR3 in amino acids: CASSLDMTSGGYTDTQYF. CDR3 sequence (DNA): TGTGCCAGCAGCTTAGATATGACTAGCGGGGGATACACAGATACGCAGTATTTT.

This clonotype has a count of ten or more. The rearrangement links TRBV4-1 to TRBJ1-6; TRBD1 matches at 8 bases. The V gene's germline CDR1 is MGHRA and CDR2 YSYEKL. This CDR3 comprises 20 residues. V was clipped by 9 bases and J by 4 bases; unmatched bases: 23. The DNA for the CDR3 is TGCGCCAGTGTAACGGACCCAGGGGGCGCATTGACGTTTTATAATTCACCCCTCCACTTT. Amino acid sequence: CASVTDPGGALTFYNSPLHF.

The V call is TRBV9, the J call TRBJ2-1, with D unclear. The CDR3 has 16 amino acids. Germline V gives CDR1 SGDLS, CDR2 YYNGEE. The V and J ends lost 0 bases and 2 bases respectively, with 12 bases between them. For the CDR3, the DNA is TGTGCCAGCAGCGTAGCTGGATCCTACCCCTACAATGAGCAGTTCTTC. The encoded protein is CASSVAGSYPYNEQFF.

The chain carries TRBV29-1 and TRBJ2-1; TRBD2 agrees at 7 bases. V was clipped by 7 bases and J by 8 bases; unmatched bases: 14. The germline CDR1 and CDR2 sequences are SQVTM and ANQGSEA. The length of the CDR3 is 14 residues. The CDR3 here is CSEVGTTGLDEQFF. The CDR3 DNA reads as TGCAGCGAAGTCGGGACTACCGGTCTGGATGAGCAGTTCTTC.

This clonotype occurred a few times. This chain joins TRBV7-9 and TRBJ2-1, with D possibly TRBD2 on 6 matching bases. The germline V gene has CDR1 SEHNR and CDR2 FQNEAQ (reference sequence). The CDR3 has 14 residues. V shed 1 base and J shed 7 bases, with 11 bases lying between them. CDR3: CASSLGRGSNEQFF. Here the CDR3 DNA reads TGTGCCAGCAGCTTAGGACGGGGGTCGAATGAGCAGTTCTTC. The whole variable domain, filled in from reference TRBV7-9 and TRBJ2-1, reads DTGVSQNPRHKITKRGQNVTFRCDPISEHNRLYWYRQTLGQGPEFLTYFQNEAQLEKSRLLSDRFSAERPKGSFSTLEIQRTEQGDSAMYLCASSLGRGSNEQFFGPGTRLTVL.

This clonotype was picked up a small number of times. This chain uses TRBV10-2 with TRBJ2-3; 7 bases map to TRBD2. Germline V gene data show CDR1 as WSHSY and CDR2 as SAAADI. CDR3 length equals 15 residues. V dropped 6 bases and J dropped 5; count of bases not matched to a gene: 11. The CDR3 spells CASREGKAGVDTQYF. The CDR3 DNA follows: TGCGCCAGCAGGGAGGGGAAGGCGGGAGTAGATACGCAGTATTTT.

This clonotype appeared many times. V gene TRBV5-6 combines with J gene TRBJ1-1; D is undetermined. The CDR3 is made up of 14 amino acids. CDR1 SGHDT and CDR2 YYEEEE come from the germline V gene. V gave up 0 bases and J gave up 1 base, with 7 bases separating them. The CDR3 sequence: CASSLVQRNTEAFF. In DNA form, the CDR3 reads TGTGCCAGCAGCTTGGTACAGAGGAACACTGAAGCTTTCTTT.

The rearrangement joins TRBV10-3 to TRBJ2-1; D remains ambiguous. Trimming shortened V by 6 bases and J by 8 bases, and 11 bases separated the two germline ends. CDR1 and CDR2 (germline): ENHRY, SYGVKD. The CDR3 is made up of 12 amino acids. In DNA, the CDR3 is TGTGCCATCAGGGAGATCAGCGATGAGCAGTTCTTC. It encodes CAIREISDEQFF.